These 8 T cell receptor beta chains originate from one sample sequenced in a study of graft-versus-host responses after intestinal transplantation. Libraries were prepared by immunoSEQ multiplex PCR; TCRdb keeps only in-frame clonotypes and omits some of them. The sample carries around 29,000 clones, 85% to 95% recorded once. Sequenced here: PBMCs, sampled just over 65 days after intestinal transplant. The receptors originated from a human patient who received an intestinal transplant, so some T cells may come from the graft donor.

This clone appeared once. The chain joins TRBV28 to TRBJ2-2; 7 bases are a match to TRBD1. Germline V gene lookup returns CDR1 MDHEN and CDR2 SYDVKM. The CDR3 spans 16 residues. With 2 bases clipped from V and 1 base from J, the junction kept 4 bases outside the gene matches. In nucleotides, the CDR3 is TGTGCCAGCAGTTTAAGGGGACAGCTGAACACCGGGGAGCTGTTTTTT. This encodes CASSLRGQLNTGELFF.

This chain links TRBV7-9 with TRBJ2-2; no firm D call. Germline CDR1 and CDR2: SEHNR and FQNEAQ (reference sequence). CDR3 length: 11 amino acids. Trimming took 2 bases from V and 9 from J, leaving 4 bases between them. The CDR3 DNA reads TGTGCCAGCAGCTTACTCTGGGAGCTGTTTTTT. It translates to CASSLLWELFF.

The V call is TRBV30, the J call TRBJ1-2; D is ambiguous. The CDR3 has 14 residues. Germline V gene sequence: CDR1 GTSNPN, CDR2 SVGIG (reference sequence). Deletions cut 0 bases from V and 5 bases from J, with 13 bases between. The CDR3 loop reads CAWSVSGPMYGYTF. The CDR3 nucleotides are TGTGCCTGGAGTGTTAGCGGACCGATGTATGGCTACACCTTC.

The chain has TRBV10-3 and TRBJ2-7; 7 positions match TRBD2. The CDR3 is 12 residues long. V shed 2 bases, J shed 10 bases, and the junction held 5 bases outside the gene matches. The germline gives CDR1 ENHRY, CDR2 SYGVKD. As DNA, the CDR3 is TGTGCCATCAGTGAGGTTGCGGGAGTCCAGTACTTC. It is translated as CAISEVAGVQYF.

This chain links TRBV27 with TRBJ1-5, with D possibly being TRBD1 (5 bases). This CDR3 contains 14 residues. CDR1 is MNHEY and CDR2 is SMNVEV in the germline V gene (reference sequence). The V gene lost 4 bases and the J gene lost 3 bases, with 10 bases spanning the gap. The CDR3 DNA is TGTGCCAGCAGTTCGAAGACAGTCAATCAGCCCCAGCATTTT. It codes for CASSSKTVNQPQHF.

This clone has just a few counts. The gene calls are TRBV19 and TRBJ2-7; the match to TRBD1 covers 7 bases. The CDR3 sequence is 16 residues long. Germline CDR1 is LNHDA and CDR2 is SQIVND (reference sequence). V lost 6 bases to trimming and J lost 0 bases; unmatched junction nucleotides: 11. The CDR3 DNA sequence: TGTGCCAGTAGCCCGACAGGGTGGCTAAGCTCCTACGAGCAGTACTTC. Protein sequence: CASSPTGWLSSYEQYF.

This clone was detected once. The rearrangement joins TRBV6-5 to TRBJ1-2, with D unresolved. Per the germline V gene, CDR1 is MNHEY and CDR2 is SVGAGI. The CDR3 has 13 amino acids. The V and J ends lost 1 base and 4 bases respectively, with 7 bases between them. The CDR3 protein is CASSYYGTYGYTF. The CDR3 region has the DNA TGTGCCAGCAGTTACTACGGTACCTATGGCTACACCTTC.

The V call is TRBV29-1, the J call TRBJ1-2; the D is unclear. Looked up from germline, CDR1 is SQVTM and CDR2 is ANQGSEA. V was pared by 5 bases and J by 6 bases, with 7 bases between. The CDR3 runs 10 residues. The CDR3 DNA follows: TGCAGCGTTCAGAACGATGGCTACACCTTC. The encoded protein is CSVQNDGYTF.